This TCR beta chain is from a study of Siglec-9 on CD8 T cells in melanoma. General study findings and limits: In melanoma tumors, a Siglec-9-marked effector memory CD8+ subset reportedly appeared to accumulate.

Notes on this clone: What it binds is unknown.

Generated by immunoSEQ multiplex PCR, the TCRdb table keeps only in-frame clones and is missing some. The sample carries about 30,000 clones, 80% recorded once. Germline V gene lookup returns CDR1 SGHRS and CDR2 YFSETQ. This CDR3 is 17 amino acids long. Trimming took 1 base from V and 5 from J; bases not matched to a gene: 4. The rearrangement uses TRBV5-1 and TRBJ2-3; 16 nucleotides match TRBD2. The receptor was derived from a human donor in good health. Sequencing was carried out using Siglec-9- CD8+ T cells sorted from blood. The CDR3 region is CASSLTGLAGGGDTQYF. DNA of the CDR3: TGCGCCAGCAGCTTGACGGGACTAGCGGGAGGGGGAGATACGCAGTATTTT.